The rows below give T cell receptor beta chains drawn from one sample of a study of tissue T cells after allogeneic stem cell transplantation. Sequenced by immunoSEQ multiplex PCR; TCRdb stores in-frame clones only, minus some. The sample shows over a thousand clones, 85% to 90% of them seen only once. The source was esophageal tissue, collected at autopsy. Receptors originate from a male patient aged 35-69 years with steroid-refractory graft-versus-host disease after an allogeneic stem cell transplant. These T cells may partly come from the graft donor. Each CDR3 is given with its conserved first and last residue. D genes are given only for firm matches. Rows give clone size only sometimes, using once, few, many, or a class for an expanded clone.

d_call: .; clone_size: .; v_call: TRBV3-1/TRBV3-2; j_call: TRBJ1-3; cdr3_nt: TGTGCCAGCAGCGTTTTTTATTTACACGCACGAAACACCATATATTTT; cdr3_aa: CASSVFYLHARNTIYF
d_call: TRBD1; clone_size: .; v_call: TRBV12-3/TRBV12-4; j_call: TRBJ1-2; cdr3_nt: TGTGCCATACAGGGGGAAAATTACTATGGCTACACCTTC; cdr3_aa: CAIQGENYYGYTF
d_call: TRBD1; clone_size: .; v_call: TRBV19; j_call: TRBJ1-2; cdr3_nt: TGTGCCAGTAGCCCTAAAACCGGGACAGGTACTAACTATGGCTACACCTTC; cdr3_aa: CASSPKTGTGTNYGYTF
d_call: TRBD2; clone_size: once; v_call: TRBV4-3; j_call: TRBJ2-7; cdr3_nt: TGCGCCAGCAGCCAAGATCGGCTAGCGGCGATCTACGAGCAGTACTTC; cdr3_aa: CASSQDRLAAIYEQYF
d_call: .; clone_size: .; v_call: TRBV12-3/TRBV12-4; j_call: TRBJ1-2; cdr3_nt: TGTGCCAGCAGTTTAACCCGGGCATATGGCTACACCTTC; cdr3_aa: CASSLTRAYGYTF
d_call: .; clone_size: .; v_call: TRBV6-5; j_call: TRBJ1-4; cdr3_nt: TGTGCCAGCAGTTACGCTATCCATGAAAAACTGTTTTTT; cdr3_aa: CASSYAIHEKLFF
d_call: .; clone_size: .; v_call: TRBV7-9; j_call: TRBJ1-2; cdr3_nt: TGTGCCAGCAGCTTAGCGGCACGGGGCTACACCTTC; cdr3_aa: CASSLAARGYTF
d_call: TRBD1; clone_size: .; v_call: TRBV7-9; j_call: TRBJ1-1; cdr3_nt: TGTGCCAGCAGCTTACGGACAGGGCAGAGCACTGAAGCTTTCTTT; cdr3_aa: CASSLRTGQSTEAFF
d_call: .; clone_size: few; v_call: TRBV4-3; j_call: TRBJ2-3; cdr3_nt: TGCGCCAGCAGCCAGCTAGCAAAGAGCACAGATACGCAGTATTTT; cdr3_aa: CASSQLAKSTDTQYF
d_call: .; clone_size: .; v_call: TRBV5-4; j_call: TRBJ2-3; cdr3_nt: TGTGCCAGCAGCTTGAGTGGCACAGATACGCAGTATTTT; cdr3_aa: CASSLSGTDTQYF
d_call: .; clone_size: .; v_call: TRBV7-9; j_call: TRBJ2-5; cdr3_nt: TGTGCCAGCAGCTTAGTCAGGATCCAAGAGACCCAGTACTTC; cdr3_aa: CASSLVRIQETQYF
d_call: TRBD2; clone_size: .; v_call: TRBV4-2; j_call: TRBJ2-2; cdr3_nt: TGTGCCAGCAGCCATCGGGGACTAGCGGGGGTACTAAACACCGGGGAGCTGTTTTTT; cdr3_aa: CASSHRGLAGVLNTGELFF
d_call: .; clone_size: .; v_call: TRBV27; j_call: TRBJ1-2; cdr3_nt: TGTGCCAGCAGACCCGGGACGGTCCACTATGGCTACACCTTC; cdr3_aa: CASRPGTVHYGYTF
d_call: TRBD2; clone_size: .; v_call: TRBV6-2/TRBV6-3; j_call: TRBJ2-3; cdr3_nt: TGTGCCAGCAGTTACTCTACTAGCGGGGGGACCGGGAGCGAAGATACGCAGTATTTT; cdr3_aa: CASSYSTSGGTGSEDTQYF
d_call: TRBD1; clone_size: .; v_call: TRBV30; j_call: TRBJ2-5; cdr3_nt: TGTGCCTGGAGCCGAAACAGGGGGACCCAAGAGACCCAGTACTTC; cdr3_aa: CAWSRNRGTQETQYF
d_call: .; clone_size: .; v_call: TRBV7-8; j_call: TRBJ2-5; cdr3_nt: TGTGCCAGCAGCCCTATCCAAGAGACCCAGTACTTC; cdr3_aa: CASSPIQETQYF
d_call: TRBD1; clone_size: .; v_call: TRBV6-2/TRBV6-3; j_call: TRBJ1-4; cdr3_nt: TGTGCCAGCAGTTCATTCGGACAGGGTAATGAAAAACTGTTTTTT; cdr3_aa: CASSSFGQGNEKLFF